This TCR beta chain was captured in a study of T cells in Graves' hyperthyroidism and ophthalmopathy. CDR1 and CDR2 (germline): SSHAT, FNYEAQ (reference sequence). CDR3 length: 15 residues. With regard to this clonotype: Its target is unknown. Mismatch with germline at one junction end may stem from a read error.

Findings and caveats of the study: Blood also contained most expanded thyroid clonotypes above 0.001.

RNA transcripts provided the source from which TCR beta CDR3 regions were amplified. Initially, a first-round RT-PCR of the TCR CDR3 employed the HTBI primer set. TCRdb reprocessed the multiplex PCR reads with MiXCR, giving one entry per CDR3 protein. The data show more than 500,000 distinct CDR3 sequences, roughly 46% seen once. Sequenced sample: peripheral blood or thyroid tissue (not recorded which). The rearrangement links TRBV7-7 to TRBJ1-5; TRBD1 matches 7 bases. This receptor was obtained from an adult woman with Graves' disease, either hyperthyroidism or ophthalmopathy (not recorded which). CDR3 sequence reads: CASSIPDRVGQPQHF. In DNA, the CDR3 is TGTGCTAGCAGCATCCCCGACAGGGTTGGTCAGCCCCAGCATTTT.